This entry is about one TCR beta chain. Germline V gene sequence: CDR1 SGHDT, CDR2 YYEEEE. The trim removed 0 bases at V and 5 bases at J, leaving 8 bases unmatched. This CDR3 spans 16 amino acids. As handled by the study authors: Estimated nucleated cell counts came from reference gene primer amplification. Libraries were prepared by immunoSEQ multiplex PCR; TCRdb keeps only in-frame clonotypes and omits some of them. Clonal size and the V and J genes are those of that table, whereas D and trimming came from the DNA. Of around 77,000 clones listed, more than 60% are singletons. The data were taken from a study of blood T cell repertoires in COVID-19. On the study more broadly: Donors in the United States, Italy and Spain gave samples during acute or convalescent COVID-19. Sources were T cells, B-cell-depleted T cells, or PBMCs; the material itself was cDNA or gDNA.

V is TRBV5-6 and J is TRBJ2-1; 7 positions agree with TRBD1. The sample taken for sequencing was peripheral blood. The sequence was obtained from an elderly woman with active or convalescent COVID-19. The CDR3 region has the DNA TGTGCCAGCAGCTTGGCCTGGAGACAGGGCAACAATGAGCAGTTCTTC. Translation: CASSLAWRQGNNEQFF.